The entry below gives a single TCR beta chain sequence along with its context. The antigen remains unidentified. Preparation of TRB cDNA libraries relied on 5' RACE carrying UMI labels. With the 5' RACE reads reprocessed, TCRdb shows one record per CDR3 protein and no DNA. This table holds over 70,000 distinct CDR3 sequences. This entry belongs to a study of CXCR3-negative and CXCR3-positive naive CD8 T cells. Whole-study results and caveats: With respect to TRBV-TRBJ usage, naive CXCR3-negative and CXCR3-positive cells were similar; memory differed. After cryopreservation, expression of CXCR3 was partially reduced, and most assays were run with fresh PBMCs. CXCR3-positive naive cells had TRB CDR3s that were more hydrophobic than CXCR3-negative naive cells had.

Subsets of CD8+ T cells were each sorted in triplicate at some 300,000 cells apiece. The naive CD8+ gate required CD45RO-CCR7+CD27+CD95- phenotype. The CDR3 covers 14 residues. The germline V gene has CDR1 SEHNR and CDR2 FQNEAQ (reference sequence). The receptor comes from a human donor in good health. Some clones in this sample may be carry-over from other donors' samples. The sequenced sample was naive CXCR3+ CD8+ T cells from blood. Subset meaning: CD45RO-CCR7+CD27+CD95- naive CD8+ T cells expressing CXCR3 (TNR3+). The chain joins TRBV7-9 to TRBJ1-1. This CDR3 is CASSFSDLLTEAFF.